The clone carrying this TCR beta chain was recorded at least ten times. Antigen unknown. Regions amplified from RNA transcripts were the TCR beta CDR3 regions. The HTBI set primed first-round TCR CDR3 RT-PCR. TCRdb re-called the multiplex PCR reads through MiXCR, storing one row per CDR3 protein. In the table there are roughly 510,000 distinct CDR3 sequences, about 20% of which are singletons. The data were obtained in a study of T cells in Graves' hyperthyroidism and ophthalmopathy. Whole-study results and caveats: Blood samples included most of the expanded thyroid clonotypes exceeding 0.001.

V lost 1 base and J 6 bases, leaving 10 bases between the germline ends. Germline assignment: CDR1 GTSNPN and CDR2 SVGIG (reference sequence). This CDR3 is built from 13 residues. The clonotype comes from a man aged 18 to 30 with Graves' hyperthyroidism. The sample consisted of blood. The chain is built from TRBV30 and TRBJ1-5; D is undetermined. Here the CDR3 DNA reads TGTGCCTGGAGTGGTGGGGTCAGTCAGCCCCAGCATTTT. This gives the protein CAWSGGVSQPQHF.